These T cell receptor beta chains were read from a single sample in a study of T-cell memory formation after mild COVID-19. TCRdb passed the 5' RACE reads through MiXCR, listing each CDR3 protein once. This sample has fewer than 450,000 distinct CDR3 sequences, with less than 25% found just once. Source material: PBMCs or a T cell subset sorted from them (not recorded which). These receptors originate from an adult woman who had mild COVID-19 (a few samples of this study predate the infection). Cell type and time point are not known. The CDR3 runs from the conserved cysteine through the conserved F or W. Fields, in order: J gene, D gene, V gene, clone size, CDR3 DNA, CDR3 protein. The D gene is left open where the match is weak. The size entry is marked missing in some rows and otherwise reads once, few, many or a size class.

j_gene: TRBJ2-7; d_gene: TRBD1; v_gene: TRBV5-4; abundance: -; CDR3nt: TGTGCCAGCAGCATACAGGGGACCGAGCAGTACTTC; CDR3aa: CASSIQGTEQYF
j_gene: TRBJ1-2; d_gene: -; v_gene: TRBV12-3/TRBV12-4; abundance: -; CDR3nt: TGTGCCAGCAGTTCACCGGTTAGGAACTATGGCTACACCTTC; CDR3aa: CASSSPVRNYGYTF
j_gene: TRBJ1-1; d_gene: TRBD1; v_gene: TRBV15; abundance: -; CDR3nt: TGTGCCACCAGTATGGGACAGGCTTATGAAGCTTTCTTT; CDR3aa: CATSMGQAYEAFF
j_gene: TRBJ2-1; d_gene: TRBD1; v_gene: TRBV12-3/TRBV12-4; abundance: few; CDR3nt: TGTGCCAGCCGGACAGGCCTCAATGAGCAGTTCTTC; CDR3aa: CASRTGLNEQFF
j_gene: TRBJ1-1; d_gene: -; v_gene: TRBV7-9; abundance: few; CDR3nt: TGTGCCAGCAGCTTAGAAGCTCATCCCCTGGACACTGAAGCTTTCTTT; CDR3aa: CASSLEAHPLDTEAFF
j_gene: TRBJ1-4; d_gene: -; v_gene: TRBV5-1; abundance: few; CDR3nt: TGCGCCAGCAGCTTGGAAGAAGTCGGGGTTTGGGAAAAACTGTTTTTT; CDR3aa: CASSLEEVGVWEKLFF
j_gene: TRBJ2-3; d_gene: -; v_gene: TRBV5-5; abundance: -; CDR3nt: TGTGCCAGCAGCTCCCCGGAGAGAGACCTCGCAGATACGCAGTATTTT; CDR3aa: CASSSPERDLADTQYF
j_gene: TRBJ2-2; d_gene: -; v_gene: TRBV24-1; abundance: once; CDR3nt: TGTGCCACCAGTGATTTAAACGGGAACACCGGGGAGCTGTTTTTT; CDR3aa: CATSDLNGNTGELFF
j_gene: TRBJ1-2; d_gene: -; v_gene: TRBV4-1; abundance: few; CDR3nt: TGCGCCAGCAGCCGGGCTGCCCGTGACTATGGCTACACCTTC; CDR3aa: CASSRAARDYGYTF
j_gene: TRBJ2-7; d_gene: TRBD2; v_gene: TRBV18; abundance: -; CDR3nt: TGTGCCAGCTCGCTACCTCGACTAGCGGGAGGGCCGGTGGTATACGAGCAGTACTTC; CDR3aa: CASSLPRLAGGPVVYEQYF
j_gene: TRBJ2-2; d_gene: TRBD2; v_gene: TRBV7-6; abundance: -; CDR3nt: TGTGCCAGCAGCGACCACAACCCGGGACTAGCGGGAAGGGAGCTGTTTTTT; CDR3aa: CASSDHNPGLAGRELFF
j_gene: TRBJ1-5; d_gene: -; v_gene: TRBV2; abundance: -; CDR3nt: TGTGCCAGCAGTCGGGACTCTCAGCCCCAGCATTTT; CDR3aa: CASSRDSQPQHF
j_gene: TRBJ1-2; d_gene: -; v_gene: TRBV10-3; abundance: few; CDR3nt: TGTGCCATCAGTGAGGGGGGGGTCTATGGCTACACCTTC; CDR3aa: CAISEGGVYGYTF
j_gene: TRBJ2-7; d_gene: TRBD1; v_gene: TRBV20-1; abundance: few; CDR3nt: TGCAGTGCTACCGGGACAGGGGGCTACGAGCAGTACTTC; CDR3aa: CSATGTGGYEQYF
j_gene: TRBJ2-7; d_gene: -; v_gene: TRBV12-3/TRBV12-4; abundance: few; CDR3nt: TGTGCCAGCAGTGCTGGACGGACCGAGACCTACGAGCAGTACTTC; CDR3aa: CASSAGRTETYEQYF
j_gene: TRBJ1-1; d_gene: -; v_gene: TRBV30; abundance: few; CDR3nt: TGTGCCTGGAGCCCGGGGGTGCAGAACACTGAAGCTTTCTTT; CDR3aa: CAWSPGVQNTEAFF
j_gene: TRBJ2-5; d_gene: TRBD2; v_gene: TRBV20-1; abundance: -; CDR3nt: TGCAGTGCAAAACTGGGACTAGCAGTAGAGACCCAGTACTTC; CDR3aa: CSAKLGLAVETQYF
j_gene: TRBJ1-5; d_gene: -; v_gene: TRBV19; abundance: -; CDR3nt: TGTGCCAGTAGTCCTTCGAGGGATAGCAATCAGCCCCAGCATTTT; CDR3aa: CASSPSRDSNQPQHF
j_gene: TRBJ2-7; d_gene: -; v_gene: TRBV25-1; abundance: -; CDR3nt: TGTGCCAGCAGCGGCGGGGCGTACGAGCAGTACTTC; CDR3aa: CASSGGAYEQYF
j_gene: TRBJ2-1; d_gene: TRBD2; v_gene: TRBV12-3/TRBV12-4; abundance: -; CDR3nt: TGTGCCAGCAACCTTGGGACTAGCTTTGAGCAGTTCTTC; CDR3aa: CASNLGTSFEQFF
j_gene: TRBJ2-1; d_gene: -; v_gene: TRBV27; abundance: few; CDR3nt: TGTGCCAGCAGTTCCCCCGGGCAGGCGAGCTCCTACAATGAGCAGTTCTTC; CDR3aa: CASSSPGQASSYNEQFF
j_gene: TRBJ2-6; d_gene: -; v_gene: TRBV7-2; abundance: -; CDR3nt: TGTGCCAGCAGCGTAGGAGGGGCCAACGTCCTGACTTTC; CDR3aa: CASSVGGANVLTF
j_gene: TRBJ2-5; d_gene: -; v_gene: TRBV27; abundance: -; CDR3nt: TGTGCCAGCAGTGAAATCAACGGCCCCATTAAAGAGACCCAGTACTTC; CDR3aa: CASSEINGPIKETQYF
j_gene: TRBJ1-2; d_gene: -; v_gene: TRBV27; abundance: few; CDR3nt: TGTGCCAGCAGTTCGGGCAACTCCAACTATGGCTACACCTTC; CDR3aa: CASSSGNSNYGYTF
j_gene: TRBJ2-3; d_gene: -; v_gene: TRBV7-2; abundance: -; CDR3nt: TGTGCCAGCAGCTTAGCCACTAGTCTTCGCACAGATACGCAGTATTTT; CDR3aa: CASSLATSLRTDTQYF
j_gene: TRBJ2-5; d_gene: -; v_gene: TRBV7-6; abundance: few; CDR3nt: TGTGCCAGCAGCTTAGCATCCGGGTACGAGGGCCCCCAAGAGACCCAGTACTTC; CDR3aa: CASSLASGYEGPQETQYF
j_gene: TRBJ1-3; d_gene: -; v_gene: TRBV30; abundance: once; CDR3nt: TGTGCCTGGAAAGGAGGGTTCACCATATATTTT; CDR3aa: CAWKGGFTIYF
j_gene: TRBJ2-7; d_gene: -; v_gene: TRBV5-1; abundance: few; CDR3nt: TGCGCCAGCAGCTTGGGGGCCGGGGGACGCCACTCCTACGAGCAGTACTTC; CDR3aa: CASSLGAGGRHSYEQYF